The following is a T cell receptor beta chain sequence with its context. Produced via immunoSEQ multiplex PCR; TCRdb's table is partial and in-frame only. The table records about 75,000 clones, 70% to 90% of them present only once. The V and J ends lost 3 bases and 5 bases respectively, with 11 bases between them. The CDR3 runs 13 residues. The germline CDR1 and CDR2 sequences are KGHSH and LQKENI. These data come from a study of T cell changes during pregnancy in multiple sclerosis. The sequence was collected from a female donor in good health, enrolled as a control in a pregnancy study. The sequences come from peripheral blood, collected in the first trimester of pregnancy. The V and J genes are TRBV18 and TRBJ2-7; D may be TRBD1 (6 bases). This CDR3 reads CASSPDRIHEQYF. The DNA of the CDR3 is TGTGCCAGCTCACCTGACAGGATCCACGAGCAGTACTTC.